This T cell receptor (beta chain) was recovered during a study of cytomegalovirus exposure and HLA in healthy donors. Study-wide results and limits: V- and J-gene trimming of TCR beta was linked (in a later analysis) to a missense DCLRE1C variant. For most TCR sequences rarity was the rule, although some public TCRs occurred in many donors. HLA alleles were associated with 15,000 to 20,000 TCR beta sequences in a later analysis at 0.05 false discovery rate.

This clone has only one observation. The antigen is undetermined. The V and J ends lost 0 bases and 3 bases, in that order; junction bases with no gene match: 5. This CDR3 spans 16 amino acids. Germline V CDR1 and CDR2: SGHRS, YFSETQ. The PCR employed 60 Vbeta primers together with 13 Jbeta primers. The data were produced by immunoSEQ multiplex PCR, yet TCRdb's version contains in-frame clones alone and is incomplete. The sample lists more than 150,000 clones; 80% to 90% were seen once. This rearrangement joins TRBV5-1 to TRBJ2-5, with 10 bases aligning to TRBD2. The sequencing input was PBMCs. The receptor was derived from a man younger than 35 in good health and CMV-seropositive. The CDR3 loop is CASSLAPSGGEETQYF. For the CDR3, the DNA is TGCGCCAGCAGCTTGGCCCCTAGCGGGGGAGAAGAGACCCAGTACTTC.